This entry lists 20 T cell receptor beta chains sequenced from one sample in a study of neoadjuvant anti-PD-1 for oral cavity cancer. Repertoires were generated with immunoSEQ multiplex PCR, while TCRdb's copy carries only in-frame clones and drops some. The sample consists of about 15,000 clones, 70% to 80% of them appearing once. The sequencing here drew on PBMCs, taken before nivolumab (anti-PD-1) treatment. The receptors shown here come from a person between 35 and 79 years old with oral cavity squamous cell carcinoma.

Only a few counts were recorded for this clone. The chain recombines TRBV5-1 with TRBJ2-7, with 9 bases that match TRBD1. Germline trimming cut 3 bases from V and 2 bases from J; bases unmatched to any gene: 6. This CDR3 is built from 15 residues. Germline values: CDR1 SGHRS, CDR2 YFSETQ. The CDR3 sequence: CASSWGDRVPYEQYF. The CDR3 coding sequence is TGCGCCAGCAGCTGGGGGGACAGGGTCCCCTACGAGCAGTACTTC.

The V and J genes are TRBV6-5 and TRBJ1-1; TRBD1 might be the D (6 bases). V was shortened by 5 bases and J by 2 bases, with 15 bases between the two germline ends. Germline values: CDR1 MNHEY, CDR2 SVGAGI. The CDR3 has 15 residues. Here the CDR3 reads CASSRPGTPNTEAFF. The CDR3 coding sequence is TGTGCCAGCAGTAGGCCCGGGACACCTAACACTGAAGCTTTCTTT.

The V and J genes are TRBV6-5 and TRBJ2-3; 10 bases align to TRBD1. Germline CDR1 is MNHEY and CDR2 is SVGAGI. CDR3 length: 15 residues. Trimming cost V 2 bases and J 2 bases; bases outside gene matches: 1. The CDR3 sequence: CASSYGQGDTDTQYF. The CDR3 DNA reads as TGTGCCAGCAGTTACGGACAGGGGGACACAGATACGCAGTATTTT.

This chain links TRBV4-1 with TRBJ1-4; D unresolved. Trimming shortened V by 0 bases and J by 7 bases, and 15 bases separated the two germline ends. Germline V CDR1 and CDR2: MGHRA, YSYEKL. The CDR3 is made up of 16 amino acids. This CDR3 reads CASSQDLLARSEKLFF. The CDR3 nucleotides read TGCGCCAGCAGCCAAGATCTACTTGCAAGGAGTGAAAAACTGTTTTTT.

V and J are TRBV2 and TRBJ2-2; D is perhaps TRBD1 (6 bases). Between the trimmed V and J ends, which lost 2 bases and 4 bases, there was a span of 14 bases. The CDR3 contains 16 residues. The germline CDR1 and CDR2 sequences are SNHLY and FYNNEI. The CDR3 region is CASSERQPGVTGELFF. The CDR3 coding sequence is TGTGCCAGCAGTGAAAGGCAGCCAGGGGTCACCGGGGAGCTGTTTTTT.

This clone was recorded a few times. The J gene is TRBJ2-7, the V gene TRBV2; D remains unclear. With 5 bases removed from V and 2 bases from J, the gap between germline ends came to 7 bases. CDR3 length: 12 residues. Germline CDR1 SNHLY, CDR2 FYNNEI. The DNA of the CDR3 is TGTGCCAGCAGTCCCGACCCCTACGAGCAGTACTTC. This gives the protein CASSPDPYEQYF.

J is TRBJ2-7 and V is TRBV9; perhaps TRBD1 as D (6 bases). Germline CDR1 and CDR2: SGDLS and YYNGEE. Trimming removed 0 bases from V and 2 bases from J, with 15 bases in between. The CDR3 extends over 16 amino acids. The CDR3 DNA is TGTGCCAGCAGCGTAGGGGTGGGGCAGGGGACCTACGAGCAGTACTTC. This translates into CASSVGVGQGTYEQYF.

The chain combines TRBV10-3 with TRBJ2-7; 9 nucleotides align to TRBD1. CDR1 and CDR2 (germline): ENHRY, SYGVKD. Trimming took 4 bases from V and 1 from J; bases not matched to a gene: 8. This CDR3 has 16 residues. CDR3 protein: CAISVYDRGGSYEQYF. CDR3 sequence (DNA): TGTGCCATCAGTGTTTACGACAGGGGGGGATCCTACGAGCAGTACTTC.

This clone has just one count. This chain uses TRBV27 with TRBJ2-3; TRBD2 matches at 12 bases. The CDR3 extends over 17 amino acids. Germline V gene data show CDR1 as MNHEY and CDR2 as SMNVEV (reference sequence). V lost 6 bases, J lost 4 bases, and 11 bases stayed unmatched. The CDR3 here is CASSPPGGLAGPDTQYF. The CDR3 DNA follows: TGTGCCAGCAGCCCGCCCGGGGGACTAGCGGGCCCAGATACGCAGTATTTT.

Turning to this clone: One end of the junction does not line up with germline, which may come from a read error. The chain joins TRBV7-7 to TRBJ2-1; possibly TRBD1 or TRBD2 for D (5 bases each). Germline V gives CDR1 SSHAT, CDR2 FNYEAQ (reference sequence). There are 14 residues in the CDR3. CDR3 residues: CASSLDEGSNEQFF. CDR3 DNA sequence: TGTGCTAGCAGCTTAGACGAGGGGTCCAATGAGCAGTTCTTC.

This sequence joins TRBV6-6 and TRBJ2-1; a possible D gene is TRBD2 (6 bases). V shed 5 bases and J shed 2 bases, with 10 bases lying between them. The CDR3 has 14 residues. Looked up from germline, CDR1 is MNHNY and CDR2 is SVGAGI (reference sequence). The CDR3 nucleotides are TGTGCCAGCAGTAGAGGAGGGGCCTACAATGAGCAGTTCTTC. Translation: CASSRGGAYNEQFF.

The genes are TRBV27 and TRBJ1-2; D remains ambiguous. The germline gives CDR1 MNHEY, CDR2 SMNVEV (reference sequence). Deletions cut 3 bases from V and 4 bases from J, with 9 bases between. CDR3 size: 13 residues. Here the CDR3 reads CASSLIDGYGYTF. The DNA for the CDR3 is TGTGCCAGCAGTTTGATTGACGGCTATGGCTACACCTTC.

A single count supports this clone. This chain connects TRBV10-3 to TRBJ2-2; 7 positions agree with TRBD1. CDR1 and CDR2 (germline): ENHRY, SYGVKD. V was clipped by 6 bases and J by 0 bases; unmatched bases: 7. CDR3 size: 16 residues. CDR3: CAISGPGQSNTGELFF. DNA of the CDR3: TGTGCCATCAGCGGTCCGGGACAGTCGAACACCGGGGAGCTGTTTTTT.

V usage is TRBV11-2 and J usage is TRBJ2-5; D is tentatively TRBD1 or TRBD2 (6 bases each). Looked up from germline, CDR1 is SGHAT and CDR2 is FQNNGV. There are 15 residues in the CDR3. The V end was cut by 3 bases, the J end by 5 bases, with 16 bases between. As DNA, the CDR3 is TGTGCCAGCAGCTTGGGCGGCCGGGGGCCGGAGACCCAGTACTTC. Protein product: CASSLGGRGPETQYF.

The chain is built from TRBV30 and TRBJ1-4; D is unresolved. Deletions cut 0 bases from V and 5 bases from J, with 7 bases between. The CDR3 extends over 13 amino acids. Germline-derived CDR1 and CDR2 are GTSNPN and SVGIG (reference sequence). The chain's CDR3 is CAWSVAPNEKLFF. CDR3 nucleotides: TGTGCCTGGAGTGTGGCACCCAATGAAAAACTGTTTTTT. The variable domain in full, with the rest retrieved from reference TRBV30 and TRBJ1-4, is SQTIHQWPATLVQPVGSPLSLECTVEGTSNPNLYWYRQAAGRGLQLLFYSVGIGQISSEVPQNLSASRPQDRQFILSSKKLLLSDSGFYLCAWSVAPNEKLFFGSGTQLSVL.

The chain employs TRBV2 and TRBJ1-2; maybe TRBD1 (5 bases). This CDR3 contains 14 residues. From germline, CDR1 is SNHLY and CDR2 FYNNEI. The ends were cut back, 3 bases at V and 8 bases at J, with 16 bases in the middle. The CDR3 protein is CASSEGTPGPGYTF. DNA for the CDR3: TGTGCCAGCAGTGAGGGAACACCGGGGCCAGGCTACACCTTC.

The V and J genes are TRBV7-8 and TRBJ1-3; D is uncertain. Germline V CDR1 and CDR2: SGHVS, FQNEAQ. The CDR3 is 14 amino acids. The germline V and J ends were trimmed by 5 bases and 9 bases, with 17 bases remaining between them. The chain's CDR3 is CASSQTQYVSTIYF. CDR3 nucleotides: TGTGCCAGCAGCCAAACCCAATACGTGAGCACCATATATTTT.

This clone was detected only once. This chain uses TRBV19 with TRBJ1-5; a weak D match, TRBD1 (5 bases). In germline, CDR1 is LNHDA, CDR2 SQIVND (reference sequence). The CDR3 runs to 12 residues. The V gene lost 7 bases and the J gene lost 7 bases, with 11 bases spanning the gap. CDR3 sequence: CASTGGVQPQHF. The CDR3 DNA reads TGTGCCAGTACGGGAGGGGTGCAGCCCCAGCATTTT.

The V call is TRBV5-4, the J call TRBJ2-2, with D unresolved. The V gene's germline CDR1 is SGHNT and CDR2 YYREEE (reference sequence). This CDR3 comprises 15 residues. The V gene lost 0 bases and the J gene lost 1 base, with 7 bases spanning the gap. In DNA, the CDR3 is TGTGCCAGCAGCTTGGAAGCGTTGAACACCGGGGAGCTGTTTTTT. Its translation: CASSLEALNTGELFF.

The rearrangement uses TRBV27 and TRBJ1-4; D is uncertain. The germline V and J ends were trimmed by 0 bases and 7 bases, with 9 bases remaining between them. The CDR3 extends over 14 amino acids. Germline V gives CDR1 MNHEY, CDR2 SMNVEV (reference sequence). The CDR3 bases are TGTGCCAGCAGTTTATCGGGTTTTAGTGAAAAACTGTTTTTT. It encodes CASSLSGFSEKLFF.